The following is a T cell receptor (beta chain) sequence with its context. Using immunoSEQ multiplex PCR, the repertoire was profiled, and TCRdb retains in-frame clones only, with some absent. The sample comprises about 220,000 clones, 85% of which are singletons, and 2% to 3% rests with the top ten. The record originates from a study of blood T cell repertoires in COVID-19. Study-wide context: Sample material is recorded as cDNA or gDNA derived from T cells, B-cell-depleted T cells, or PBMCs.

V dropped 1 base and J dropped 1 base, with 10 bases sitting between them. The CDR3 covers 15 residues. Germline loops: CDR1 MNHNS, CDR2 SASEGT. Sequencing input: peripheral blood. This clonotype originated in a woman in her seventies with COVID-19, enrolled during active disease. The chain is built from TRBV6-1 and TRBJ1-2, with D unclear. The CDR3 nucleotides read TGTGCCAGCAGTGAAGTACAGTCCATTAACTATGGCTACACCTTC. Protein sequence: CASSEVQSINYGYTF.